These T cell receptor beta chains were read from a single sample in a study of OX40 agonist ivuxolimab in advanced cancers. Sequencing used immunoSEQ multiplex PCR; TCRdb keeps in-frame clones, though not all of them. In the table there are tens of thousands of clones, around 90% of which are singletons. Source: CD4+ or CD8+ T cells sorted from blood, taken in a trial of the OX40 agonist ivuxolimab. The receptor set was obtained from an adult with an advanced solid tumor such as melanoma, head and neck, liver or kidney cancer. CDR3s include the opening cysteine and the closing phenylalanine or tryptophan. The D gene is left open where the match is weak. A clone size is listed for some rows: how often the clone was seen (once, few, many), or a class if it is expanded.

V gene: TRBV11-2
clone size: NA
J gene: TRBJ1-2
D gene: NA
CDR3 protein: CASSPAGGSGYTF
CDR3 DNA: TGTGCCAGCAGCCCCGCGGGGGGATCTGGCTACACCTTC

V gene: TRBV7-2
clone size: NA
J gene: TRBJ2-7
D gene: NA
CDR3 protein: CASSLGGGYEQYF
CDR3 DNA: TGTGCCAGCAGCTTAGGAGGTGGCTACGAGCAGTACTTC

V gene: TRBV11-2
clone size: NA
J gene: TRBJ2-2
D gene: NA
CDR3 protein: CASSLDTYTGELFF
CDR3 DNA: TGTGCCAGCAGCTTGGATACCTACACCGGGGAGCTGTTTTTT

V gene: TRBV28
clone size: NA
J gene: TRBJ2-7
D gene: NA
CDR3 protein: CASTLDSPYEQYF
CDR3 DNA: TGTGCCAGCACCCTGGACAGCCCCTACGAGCAGTACTTC

V gene: TRBV27
clone size: NA
J gene: TRBJ2-7
D gene: NA
CDR3 protein: CASSSRTYEQYF
CDR3 DNA: TGTGCCAGCAGTTCACGGACTTACGAGCAGTACTTC

V gene: TRBV6-5
clone size: NA
J gene: TRBJ2-3
D gene: TRBD1
CDR3 protein: CASRKGQGTDTQYF
CDR3 DNA: TGTGCCAGCAGGAAAGGACAGGGCACAGATACGCAGTATTTT

V gene: TRBV15
clone size: NA
J gene: TRBJ2-1
D gene: TRBD2
CDR3 protein: CATSSTSGRRSDNEQFF
CDR3 DNA: TGTGCCACCAGCAGTACTAGCGGGAGGAGGTCAGACAATGAGCAGTTCTTC

V gene: TRBV11-2
clone size: few
J gene: TRBJ1-6
D gene: NA
CDR3 protein: CASSSGVSPLHF
CDR3 DNA: TGTGCCAGCAGCTCAGGGGTTTCACCCCTCCACTTT

V gene: TRBV14
clone size: NA
J gene: TRBJ2-3
D gene: NA
CDR3 protein: CASSQEMSTDTQYF
CDR3 DNA: TGTGCCAGCAGCCAAGAGATGAGCACAGATACGCAGTATTTT

V gene: TRBV27
clone size: once
J gene: TRBJ2-7
D gene: NA
CDR3 protein: CASSLSGPYEQYF
CDR3 DNA: TGTGCCAGCAGTTTATCTGGTCCCTACGAGCAGTACTTC

V gene: TRBV21-1
clone size: NA
J gene: TRBJ1-6
D gene: NA
CDR3 protein: CASLQHCCSYNSPLHF
CDR3 DNA: TGTGCCAGCTTACAACATTGTTGTTCCTATAATTCACCCCTCCACTTT

V gene: TRBV7-3
clone size: few
J gene: TRBJ1-4
D gene: NA
CDR3 protein: CASSAGARTEAEKLFF
CDR3 DNA: TGTGCCAGCAGCGCGGGGGCCAGGACGGAGGCAGAAAAACTGTTTTTT

V gene: TRBV2
clone size: NA
J gene: TRBJ2-7
D gene: NA
CDR3 protein: CASSEAPPDSWEYF
CDR3 DNA: TGTGCCAGCAGTGAGGCCCCCCCTGACAGCTGGGAGTACTTC

V gene: TRBV18
clone size: NA
J gene: TRBJ1-5
D gene: NA
CDR3 protein: CASSPGAEDQPQHF
CDR3 DNA: TGTGCCAGCTCACCCGGCGCAGAGGATCAGCCCCAGCATTTT

V gene: TRBV2
clone size: once
J gene: TRBJ1-1
D gene: NA
CDR3 protein: CASSEGEGMNTEAFF
CDR3 DNA: TGTGCCAGCAGTGAGGGGGAGGGTATGAACACTGAAGCTTTCTTT

V gene: TRBV4-1
clone size: NA
J gene: TRBJ1-2
D gene: TRBD1
CDR3 protein: CASSQVVQGGGYGYTF
CDR3 DNA: TGCGCCAGCAGCCAAGTCGTACAGGGGGGGGGCTATGGCTACACCTTC

V gene: TRBV9
clone size: NA
J gene: TRBJ1-2
D gene: TRBD1
CDR3 protein: CASSGTGTGHNYGYTF
CDR3 DNA: TGTGCCAGCAGCGGAACCGGGACAGGGCATAACTATGGCTACACCTTC

V gene: TRBV6-5
clone size: NA
J gene: TRBJ1-1
D gene: NA
CDR3 protein: CASRQQGFTEAFF
CDR3 DNA: TGTGCCAGCAGGCAACAGGGTTTCACTGAAGCTTTCTTT

V gene: TRBV27
clone size: many
J gene: TRBJ1-5
D gene: TRBD1
CDR3 protein: CASSESGTGTGQPQHF
CDR3 DNA: TGTGCCAGCAGCGAGTCCGGGACAGGGACGGGGCAGCCCCAGCATTTT

V gene: TRBV2
clone size: NA
J gene: TRBJ2-5
D gene: TRBD2
CDR3 protein: CASSELGRGAEETQYF
CDR3 DNA: TGTGCCAGCAGTGAATTGGGGCGGGGGGCAGAAGAGACCCAGTACTTC

V gene: TRBV6-1
clone size: NA
J gene: TRBJ1-1
D gene: TRBD1
CDR3 protein: CASRRDSTEHTEAFF
CDR3 DNA: TGTGCCAGCCGAAGGGACAGTACGGAGCACACTGAAGCTTTCTTT

V gene: TRBV7-9
clone size: NA
J gene: TRBJ2-1
D gene: TRBD2
CDR3 protein: CASSRIPSGTYNEQFF
CDR3 DNA: TGTGCCAGCAGTCGCATCCCTAGCGGGACCTACAATGAGCAGTTCTTC

V gene: TRBV5-1
clone size: NA
J gene: TRBJ2-7
D gene: NA
CDR3 protein: CASSLALGLSYEQYF
CDR3 DNA: TGCGCCAGCAGCTTGGCTTTAGGGCTCTCCTACGAGCAGTACTTC

V gene: TRBV2
clone size: NA
J gene: TRBJ2-5
D gene: NA
CDR3 protein: CASSTRGGETQYF
CDR3 DNA: TGTGCCAGCAGTACCAGGGGGGGCGAGACCCAGTACTTC

V gene: TRBV27
clone size: NA
J gene: TRBJ2-1
D gene: NA
CDR3 protein: CASSLYGEGLESYNEQFF
CDR3 DNA: TGTGCCAGCAGTTTATACGGGGAAGGCCTAGAAAGCTACAATGAGCAGTTCTTC

V gene: TRBV2
clone size: NA
J gene: TRBJ2-1
D gene: TRBD2
CDR3 protein: CASSPILAGGPNEQFF
CDR3 DNA: TGTGCCAGCAGCCCAATACTAGCGGGAGGTCCCAATGAGCAGTTCTTC

V gene: TRBV5-1
clone size: NA
J gene: TRBJ2-3
D gene: NA
CDR3 protein: CASSLVGVTDTQYF
CDR3 DNA: TGCGCCAGCAGCTTAGTGGGAGTCACAGATACGCAGTATTTT

V gene: TRBV19
clone size: once
J gene: TRBJ2-1
D gene: NA
CDR3 protein: CASSISQSSYNEQFF
CDR3 DNA: TGTGCCAGTAGTATATCGCAAAGCTCCTACAATGAGCAGTTCTTC

V gene: TRBV19
clone size: NA
J gene: TRBJ2-7
D gene: NA
CDR3 protein: CASSIWQGSYEQYF
CDR3 DNA: TGTGCCAGTAGTATTTGGCAGGGGTCCTACGAGCAGTACTTC

V gene: TRBV2
clone size: few
J gene: TRBJ2-1
D gene: TRBD1
CDR3 protein: CASSEDWGQGFF
CDR3 DNA: TGTGCCAGCAGTGAAGATTGGGGACAGGGATTCTTC

V gene: TRBV5-1
clone size: NA
J gene: TRBJ2-1
D gene: TRBD2
CDR3 protein: CASSWAPGLQNEQFF
CDR3 DNA: TGCGCCAGCAGCTGGGCTCCGGGACTACAGAATGAGCAGTTCTTC

V gene: TRBV27
clone size: NA
J gene: TRBJ1-5
D gene: TRBD1
CDR3 protein: CASSLWTGVDQPQHF
CDR3 DNA: TGTGCCAGCAGTCTCTGGACAGGAGTGGATCAGCCCCAGCATTTT

V gene: TRBV5-1
clone size: NA
J gene: TRBJ2-2
D gene: TRBD1
CDR3 protein: CASSLRGTVEITTNTGELFF
CDR3 DNA: TGCGCCAGCAGCTTACGAGGGACAGTCGAAATTACGACGAACACCGGGGAGCTGTTTTTT

V gene: TRBV23-1
clone size: once
J gene: TRBJ2-7
D gene: NA
CDR3 protein: CASSQSGGPRYEQYF
CDR3 DNA: TGCGCCAGCAGTCAATCGGGGGGTCCGCGCTACGAGCAGTACTTC

V gene: TRBV5-5
clone size: NA
J gene: TRBJ2-5
D gene: NA
CDR3 protein: CASSLGANQETQYF
CDR3 DNA: TGTGCCAGCAGCTTGGGGGCAAACCAGGAGACCCAGTACTTC